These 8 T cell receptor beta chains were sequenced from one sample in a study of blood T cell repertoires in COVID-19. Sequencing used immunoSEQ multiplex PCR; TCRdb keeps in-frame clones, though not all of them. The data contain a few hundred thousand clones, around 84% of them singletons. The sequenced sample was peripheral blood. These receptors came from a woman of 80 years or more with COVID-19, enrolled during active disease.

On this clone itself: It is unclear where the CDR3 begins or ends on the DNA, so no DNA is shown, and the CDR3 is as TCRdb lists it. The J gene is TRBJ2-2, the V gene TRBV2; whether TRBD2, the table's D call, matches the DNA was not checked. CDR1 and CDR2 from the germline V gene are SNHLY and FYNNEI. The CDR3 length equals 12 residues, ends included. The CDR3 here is CASSTSAGELFF.

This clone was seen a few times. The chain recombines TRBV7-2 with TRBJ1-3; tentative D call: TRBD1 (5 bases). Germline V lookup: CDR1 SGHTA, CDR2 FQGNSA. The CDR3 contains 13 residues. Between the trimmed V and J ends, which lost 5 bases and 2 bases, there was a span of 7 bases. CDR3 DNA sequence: TGTGCCAGCAGCCAGACAGCTGGAAACACCATATATTTT. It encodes CASSQTAGNTIYF.

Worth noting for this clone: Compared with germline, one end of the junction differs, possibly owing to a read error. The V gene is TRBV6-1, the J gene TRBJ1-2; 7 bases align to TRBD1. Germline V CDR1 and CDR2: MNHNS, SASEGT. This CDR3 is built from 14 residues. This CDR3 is CASGEGATNYGYTF. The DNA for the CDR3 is TGTGCCAGCGGTGAGGGGGCAACTAACTATGGCTACACCTTC.

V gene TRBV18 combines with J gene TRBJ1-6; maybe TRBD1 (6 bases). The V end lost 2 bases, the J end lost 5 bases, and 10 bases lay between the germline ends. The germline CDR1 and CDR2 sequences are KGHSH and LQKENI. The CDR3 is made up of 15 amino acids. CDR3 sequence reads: CASSPSGANNSPLHF. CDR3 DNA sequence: TGTGCCAGCTCACCATCAGGGGCAAATAATTCACCCCTCCACTTT.

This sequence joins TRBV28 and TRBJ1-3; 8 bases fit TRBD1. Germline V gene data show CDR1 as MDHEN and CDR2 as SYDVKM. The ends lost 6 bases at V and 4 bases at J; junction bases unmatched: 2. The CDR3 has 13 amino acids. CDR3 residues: CASSRGPGNTIYF. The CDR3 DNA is TGTGCCAGCAGCAGGGGGCCCGGAAACACCATATATTTT.

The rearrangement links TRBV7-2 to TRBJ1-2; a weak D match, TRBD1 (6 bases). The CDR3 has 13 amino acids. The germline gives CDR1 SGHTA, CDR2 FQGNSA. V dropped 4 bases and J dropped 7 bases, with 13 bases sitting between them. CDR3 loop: CASSSTGLGGYTF. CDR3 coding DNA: TGTGCCAGCAGCTCTACAGGGTTGGGTGGCTACACCTTC.

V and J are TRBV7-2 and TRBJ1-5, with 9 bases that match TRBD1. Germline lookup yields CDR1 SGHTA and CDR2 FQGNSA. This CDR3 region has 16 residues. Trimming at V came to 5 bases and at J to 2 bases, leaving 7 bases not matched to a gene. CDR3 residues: CASSEGQGRGNQPQHF. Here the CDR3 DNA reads TGTGCCAGCAGCGAAGGACAGGGGCGAGGCAATCAGCCCCAGCATTTT.

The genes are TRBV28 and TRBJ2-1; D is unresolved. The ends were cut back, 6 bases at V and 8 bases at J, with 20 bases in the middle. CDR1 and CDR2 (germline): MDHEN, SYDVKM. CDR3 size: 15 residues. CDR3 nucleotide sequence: TGTGCCAGCAGCTTGACACCTGGCAAAGGCGATGAGCAGTTCTTC. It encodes CASSLTPGKGDEQFF. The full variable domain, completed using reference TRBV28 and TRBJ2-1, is DVKVTQSSRYLVKRTGEKVFLECVQDMDHENMFWYRQDPGLGLRLIYFSYDVKMKEKGDIPEGYSVSREKKERFSLILESASTNQTSMYLCASSLTPGKGDEQFFGPGTRLTVL.